A selection of T cell receptor beta chains follows, all from one sample in a study of siplizumab effects on memory and regulatory T cells. The data were produced by immunoSEQ multiplex PCR, yet TCRdb's version contains in-frame clones alone and is incomplete. The table records tens of thousands of clones, 87% of them present only once. Sequencing input: Tregs sorted from blood. The receptor source for this set is a human donor in good health. The CDR3 runs from the conserved cysteine through the conserved F or W. A D gene is named only where the DNA matches it firmly. Only part of the rows carry a size: once, few, many, or a class if the clone is expanded.

TRBV12-5	TRBJ2-3	NA	TRBD2	16	TGTGCTAGTGGTTTGGTACGCGGGAGTCTCACAGATACGCAGTATTTT	CASGLVRGSLTDTQYF
TRBV9	TRBJ2-7	NA	NA	17	TGTGCCAGCAGCGTAGGGAGGGGGGCGGTAGCCGACTACGAGCAGTACTTC	CASSVGRGAVADYEQYF
TRBV6-6	TRBJ2-7	NA	NA	12	TGTGCCAGCAGTTACGAGCGGTACGAGCAGTACTTC	CASSYERYEQYF
TRBV6-5	TRBJ1-3	NA	NA	14	TGTGCCAGCAGTCTACAGGACTCTGGAAACACCATATATTTT	CASSLQDSGNTIYF
TRBV6-1	TRBJ1-1	NA	TRBD1	14	TGTGCCAGCAGTCCCGAGGGGGCGAACACTGAAGCTTTCTTT	CASSPEGANTEAFF
TRBV5-1	TRBJ1-2	NA	NA	13	TGCGCCAGCAGCCCCAGGGAGGGGCATGGCTACACCTTC	CASSPREGHGYTF
TRBV5-5	TRBJ1-4	NA	NA	16	TGTGCCAGCAGCTTTAGACAGGCAGGATCAAATGAAAAACTGTTTTTT	CASSFRQAGSNEKLFF
TRBV9	TRBJ2-1	NA	NA	15	TGTGCCAGCAGCGTAAAAGCGAGCTCCTACAATGAGCAGTTCTTC	CASSVKASSYNEQFF
TRBV19	TRBJ1-2	few	NA	13	TGTGCCAGTAGTAAAGTACAGGGTTATGGCTACACCTTC	CASSKVQGYGYTF
TRBV2	TRBJ2-5	NA	NA	15	TGTGCCAGCAGAATAATACAGGGTTGGCAAGAGACCCAGTACTTC	CASRIIQGWQETQYF
TRBV6-6	TRBJ1-4	NA	NA	16	TGTGCCAGCAGTTACGGATCTGGACAGTACTATGAAAAACTGTTTTTT	CASSYGSGQYYEKLFF
TRBV7-9	TRBJ2-7	NA	NA	15	TGTGCCAGCAGCTTAGCCGCCACAGGGAACCACGAGCAGTACTTC	CASSLAATGNHEQYF
TRBV12-5	TRBJ1-2	NA	TRBD1	13	TGTGCTAGTGGCCCGGGACAGGGAGGGGGCTACACCTTC	CASGPGQGGGYTF
TRBV18	TRBJ1-2	once	NA	14	TGTGCCAGCTCACCGGTAAGGACTACCTATGGCTACACCTTC	CASSPVRTTYGYTF
TRBV6-5	TRBJ2-2	NA	NA	13	TGTGCCACCAACCCCGGGAACACCGGGGAGCTGTTTTTT	CATNPGNTGELFF
TRBV5-1	TRBJ2-7	NA	TRBD1	11	TGCGCCAGCAGCTTTGGACAGGGGCAGTACTTC	CASSFGQGQYF
TRBV20-1	TRBJ2-7	NA	NA	11	TGCAGTGCTAGGGTCGCATCCGAGCAGTACTTC	CSARVASEQYF
TRBV7-3	TRBJ2-3	NA	NA	14	TGTGCCAGCAGCACGGGGCGTAGCACAGATACGCAGTATTTT	CASSTGRSTDTQYF
TRBV10-2	TRBJ1-2	NA	NA	13	TGCGCCAGCTCGTCAGAGGTTCCCTATGGCTACACCTTC	CASSSEVPYGYTF
TRBV5-1	TRBJ2-3	NA	NA	12	TGCGCCAGCAACTCCGGCCCAGATACGCAGTATTTT	CASNSGPDTQYF
TRBV6-6	TRBJ1-6	NA	NA	13	TGTGCCAGCAGTTACTCGACTGATTCACCCCTCCACTTT	CASSYSTDSPLHF
TRBV11-3	TRBJ2-1	NA	TRBD1	12	TGTGCCAGCAGTATCACAGGGGATGAGCAGTTCTTC	CASSITGDEQFF
TRBV7-3	TRBJ2-1	NA	NA	15	TGTGCCAGCAGCTCTACGGGGGCCCGTCTCGATGAGCAGTTCTTC	CASSSTGARLDEQFF
TRBV4-2	TRBJ1-2	NA	NA	17	TGTGCCAGCAGCCAAGAAAGGTCCGGGGGGGGTGACTATGGCTACACCTTC	CASSQERSGGGDYGYTF
TRBV6-1	TRBJ2-2	once	TRBD1	16	TGTGCCAGCAGTGCCCTCCTGACAGGGGGTTCCGGGGAGCTGTTTTTT	CASSALLTGGSGELFF
TRBV10-1	TRBJ2-5	NA	NA	14	TGCGCCAGCAGTGAGACGAGGGATCGGGAGACCCAGTACTTC	CASSETRDRETQYF
TRBV2	TRBJ1-6	NA	TRBD1	16	TGTGCCAGCAGTGAAGTCGGGACAGGGAGTAATTCACCCCTCCACTTT	CASSEVGTGSNSPLHF
TRBV6-5	TRBJ1-1	NA	NA	11	TGTGCCAGTACAGAGAACACTGAAGCTTTCTTT	CASTENTEAFF
TRBV4-2	TRBJ2-3	NA	NA	18	TGTGCCAGCAGCCTCACCTCAAAGACGGGCACGGTGACAGATACGCAGTATTTT	CASSLTSKTGTVTDTQYF
TRBV7-2	TRBJ2-1	NA	TRBD2	16	TGTGCCAGCAGCCTACTAGCGGGGACAACCTACAATGAGCAGTTCTTC	CASSLLAGTTYNEQFF
TRBV28	TRBJ2-1	NA	TRBD2	16	TGTGCCAGCAGTTTATTAAGCCGGGGGGGCCGCAATGAGCAGTTCTTC	CASSLLSRGGRNEQFF
TRBV5-4	TRBJ2-5	NA	NA	14	TGTGCCAGCAGCTCAATCGGGGTCCAAGAGACCCAGTACTTC	CASSSIGVQETQYF
TRBV5-1	TRBJ2-5	NA	TRBD1	14	TGCGCCACCACAGGGTCAGGGGGCGGAGAGACCCAGTACTTC	CATTGSGGGETQYF
TRBV6-1	TRBJ2-6	NA	NA	14	TGTGCCAGCAGGCCTCCGGCCGGGGCCAACGTCCTGACTTTC	CASRPPAGANVLTF
TRBV18	TRBJ1-1	NA	NA	16	TGTGCCAGCTCACCCGTGGAATTGTATAGGGACACTGAAGCTTTCTTT	CASSPVELYRDTEAFF
TRBV9	TRBJ1-6	NA	TRBD1	18	TGTGCCAGCAGCCCCTCGGGACAGGGAATCTCCTTTTACGCACCCCTCCACTTT	CASSPSGQGISFYAPLHF
TRBV2	TRBJ1-4	NA	NA	15	TGTGCCAGCACCAAAGGGGGTATTGGCGGTGAAAAACTGTTTTTT	CASTKGGIGGEKLFF
TRBV5-1	TRBJ2-3	NA	NA	12	TGCGCCAGCAGGGACAACGCAGATACGCAGTATTTT	CASRDNADTQYF
TRBV19	TRBJ1-6	NA	NA	13	TGTGCCAGCCAGGACCTCCCTAATTCACCCCTCCACTTT	CASQDLPNSPLHF
TRBV9	TRBJ1-2	NA	TRBD1	15	TGTGCCAGCAGTCTGGACTACAGGGGCGGCTATGGCTACACCTTC	CASSLDYRGGYGYTF
TRBV21-1	TRBJ1-4	once	NA	14	TGTGCCAGCAGTAATTGGGGGACTTGTGAAAAACTGTTTTTT	CASSNWGTCEKLFF
TRBV5-4	TRBJ1-2	NA	NA	15	TGTGCCAGCAGCTCGCGCGGGGGCACTAACTATGGCTACACCTTC	CASSSRGGTNYGYTF